This is a list of T cell receptor beta chains from one sample in a study of breast tumors, draining lymph nodes, adjacent tissues. TCRdb independently ran MiXCR on the multiplex PCR reads; one entry per CDR3 protein. Among over 130,000 distinct CDR3 sequences, 30% to 35% were seen once, and the ten largest hold about 2.5%. The sequencing input was axillary lymph node tissue. The receptors stem from a female donor with breast cancer. Some clones in this sample may be carry-over from other donors' samples. CDR3s include the opening cysteine and the closing phenylalanine or tryptophan. The D gene is left open where the match is weak. Clone size, where shown, is once, few, many, or a class for clones that have expanded.

D gene	J gene	CDR3 length	V gene	clone size	CDR3 DNA	CDR3 protein
-	TRBJ1-2	18	TRBV5-1	many	TGCGCCAGCAGCTTGGGGCCTCAAACAGGGACTGTTGACTATGGCTACACCTTC	CASSLGPQTGTVDYGYTF
-	TRBJ1-6	16	TRBV6-5	many	TGTGCCAGCAGTCACGTTCGTGGGGCGTCTAGTTCACCCCTCCACTTT	CASSHVRGASSSPLHF
TRBD2	TRBJ2-7	12	TRBV25-1	-	TGTGCTAGTAGCGGGGGCTCCTACGAGCAGTACTTC	CASSGGSYEQYF
-	TRBJ2-1	12	TRBV12-3/TRBV12-4	many	TGTGCTGACCGGGGGTCCTACAATGAGCAGTTCTTC	CADRGSYNEQFF
-	TRBJ1-5	13	TRBV19	many	TGTGCCAGTAGTTCCGTGGGCTGGCCGCCCCAGCATTTT	CASSSVGWPPQHF
-	TRBJ2-7	12	TRBV25-1	many	TGTGCCAGCAGTGAAGCAGGCTACGAGCAGTACTTC	CASSEAGYEQYF
TRBD1	TRBJ1-2	16	TRBV19	many	TGTGCCAGTAGTCCCTTACAGGGGGCCACGGGCTATGGCTACACCTTC	CASSPLQGATGYGYTF
-	TRBJ2-1	11	TRBV20-1	-	TGCAGTGCTCAGCTTTACCCCGAGCAGTTCTTC	CSAQLYPEQFF
-	TRBJ1-4	8	TRBV10-2	-	TGCGCCAGCAGTGAGTACAGGTTT	CASSEYRF
-	TRBJ1-6	14	TRBV6-6	-	TGTGCCAGCAGTTACGGCAGTATAGGTTCACCCCTCCACTTT	CASSYGSIGSPLHF
-	TRBJ2-1	16	TRBV20-1	many	TGCAGTGCTAGAGATCCCCTAACGGGACAAGACAATGAGCAGTTCTTC	CSARDPLTGQDNEQFF
TRBD1	TRBJ2-2	15	TRBV5-1	many	TGCGCCAGCAACCGGGACAGGGTGAACACCGGGGAGCTGTTTTTT	CASNRDRVNTGELFF
-	TRBJ1-1	15	TRBV6-5	-	TGTGCCAGCAGTTACTCGAGCCTGGGATTCACTGAAGCTTTCTTT	CASSYSSLGFTEAFF
-	TRBJ2-1	13	TRBV5-1	many	TGCGCCAGCAGCTTTTCAGGGGTGAATGAGCAGTTCTTC	CASSFSGVNEQFF
-	TRBJ2-2	13	TRBV4-3	many	TGCGCCAGCAGCCAATTGCAGGGGGGGGAGCTGTTTTTT	CASSQLQGGELFF
-	TRBJ2-6	16	TRBV20-1	many	TGCAGTGCTAGGGATGAGGGTCGCTCTGGGGCCAACGTCCTGACTTTC	CSARDEGRSGANVLTF
-	TRBJ1-4	15	TRBV3-1	many	TGTGCCAGCAGCCAAGAGGAGGGGGTTAGGGAAAAACTGTTTTTT	CASSQEEGVREKLFF
-	TRBJ2-3	15	TRBV5-1	-	TGCGCCAGCAGCTCGGACATGTCTAGCACCGATATGCAGTATTTT	CASSSDMSSTDMQYF
-	TRBJ1-2	16	TRBV6-5	many	TGTGCCAGCAGTCACTCGAGACCGGCCCTCTCTTATGGCTACACCTTC	CASSHSRPALSYGYTF
-	TRBJ1-1	14	TRBV6-1	few	TGTGCCAGCAGCCTCCAGGGGAGAGACACTGAAGCTTTCTTT	CASSLQGRDTEAFF
-	TRBJ2-7	16	TRBV7-3	once	TGTGCCAGCAGCTTATTGGGGGATCCCCCCTACAATGAGCAGTACTTC	CASSLLGDPPYNEQYF
TRBD1	TRBJ2-1	14	TRBV29-1	many	TGCAGCGTTGCGGGGATGACAGGGCTCAATGAGCAGTTCTTC	CSVAGMTGLNEQFF
-	TRBJ2-5	17	TRBV7-8	many	TGTGCCAGCAGCTTAGGTCGACTCCCGGCAGGGTTGGAGACCCAGTACTTC	CASSLGRLPAGLETQYF
TRBD1	TRBJ2-3	17	TRBV7-9	many	TGTGCCAGCAGCTTAGCCGGGACAGGGGGGTTGATAGATACGCAGTATTTT	CASSLAGTGGLIDTQYF
TRBD1	TRBJ2-5	12	TRBV7-8	many	TGTGCCAGCAGCTTAGCTAACAGGGGCCAGTACTTC	CASSLANRGQYF
TRBD1	TRBJ2-1	17	TRBV18	-	TGTGCCAGCTTACCACGGACGACAGGGAAGTCCTACAATGAGCAGTTCTTC	CASLPRTTGKSYNEQFF
-	TRBJ2-7	18	TRBV20-1	many	TGCAGTGCTAGAAAATCGCACCGGACAGCGGGCAACCCCTACGAGCAGTACTTC	CSARKSHRTAGNPYEQYF
-	TRBJ2-1	18	TRBV12-3/TRBV12-4	many	TGTGCCAGCAGTTTAGCGCCTTGGCCTCCTAAGGCCGGTGATGAGCAGTTCTTC	CASSLAPWPPKAGDEQFF
-	TRBJ1-1	14	TRBV7-2	few	TGTGCCAGCAGCCACAGGAGGGCGCGCACTGAAGCTTTCTTT	CASSHRRARTEAFF
TRBD1	TRBJ1-2	14	TRBV28	many	TGTGCCAGCAGAGGCAGGGGGCGCTCGGGGGGCTACACCTTC	CASRGRGRSGGYTF
TRBD2	TRBJ2-3	11	TRBV28	many	TGTGCCACAGGCGGGACTAGCCGCGAGTATTTT	CATGGTSREYF
-	TRBJ2-7	15	TRBV27	many	TGTGCCAGCAGTTCCCAGAACAGTCCTCCCTACGAGCAGTACTTC	CASSSQNSPPYEQYF
TRBD1	TRBJ2-1	17	TRBV9	many	TGTGCCAGCAGCGCCCGGGACAGGCTTCCCTCCTACAATGAGCAGTTCTTC	CASSARDRLPSYNEQFF
-	TRBJ1-2	15	TRBV5-1	-	TGCGCCAGCAGCTTTAGCGGGGGCGCATCCTATGGCTACACCTTC	CASSFSGGASYGYTF
TRBD2	TRBJ2-1	16	TRBV7-2	-	TGTGCCAGCAGCCCAACTAGCGGGGGGGCCGGTAATGAGCAGTTCTTC	CASSPTSGGAGNEQFF
-	TRBJ1-5	14	TRBV20-1	-	TGCAGTGCCAAGACCCCGTATAGCAATCCGCCCCAGCATTTT	CSAKTPYSNPPQHF
-	TRBJ1-4	16	TRBV12-3/TRBV12-4	many	TGTGCCAGCAGACTCAGTTTAGGGGGAAGGGATGAAAAACTGTTTTTT	CASRLSLGGRDEKLFF